A selection of T cell receptor beta chains follows, all from one sample in a study of beta chain features in type 1 diabetes. Clones were read by immunoSEQ multiplex PCR, and TCRdb kept only the in-frame ones, dropping some. The data contain hundreds of thousands of clones, approximately 30% of them singletons. Sequenced: naive CD4+ T cells from blood. These receptors came from a man younger than 35 in good health. The CDR3 runs from the conserved cysteine through the conserved F or W. The D gene is left open where the match is weak. Rows may omit the clone size; those that give it use once, few, many or a size class.

cdr3_nt: TGTGCCAGCAGTTACACCGGGACAGGGGCCTACGAGCAGTACTTC; cdr3_aa: CASSYTGTGAYEQYF; clone_size: .; d_call: TRBD1; v_call: TRBV6-6; j_call: TRBJ2-7
cdr3_nt: TGTGCCTGGAAGAGGAGGTCGATGGAAAAACTGTTTTTT; cdr3_aa: CAWKRRSMEKLFF; clone_size: few; d_call: .; v_call: TRBV30; j_call: TRBJ1-4
cdr3_nt: TGTGCCAGCAGCGTAGAAGTGTTCGCCGTAATGAAAGTCGGGGAGCTGTTTTTT; cdr3_aa: CASSVEVFAVMKVGELFF; clone_size: .; d_call: .; v_call: TRBV9; j_call: TRBJ2-2
cdr3_nt: TGTGCCAGCAGCGTATCCGGGACTAGCGGCTCCTACGAGCAGTACTTC; cdr3_aa: CASSVSGTSGSYEQYF; clone_size: .; d_call: TRBD2; v_call: TRBV9; j_call: TRBJ2-7
cdr3_nt: TGCAGCGTTGTCCATACTGGTTACAATGAGCAGTTCTTC; cdr3_aa: CSVVHTGYNEQFF; clone_size: few; d_call: .; v_call: TRBV29-1; j_call: TRBJ2-1
cdr3_nt: TGTGCCAGCAGTGAAACAGGCAGAGGGCGAGCCCAGCATTTT; cdr3_aa: CASSETGRGRAQHF; clone_size: .; d_call: .; v_call: TRBV6-5; j_call: TRBJ1-5
cdr3_nt: TGTGCCAGCAGCGAGGACAGGGTGAACACTGAAGCTTTCTTT; cdr3_aa: CASSEDRVNTEAFF; clone_size: few; d_call: TRBD1; v_call: TRBV9; j_call: TRBJ1-1
cdr3_nt: TGTGCCAGCAGCCACGACCGGGCTAGCGGTGAGCAGTTCTTC; cdr3_aa: CASSHDRASGEQFF; clone_size: .; d_call: TRBD2; v_call: TRBV4-2; j_call: TRBJ2-1
cdr3_nt: TGTGCCAGCAGCCGCGGGTACCGCACAGATACGCAGTATTTT; cdr3_aa: CASSRGYRTDTQYF; clone_size: few; d_call: .; v_call: TRBV7-2; j_call: TRBJ2-3
cdr3_nt: TGCAGCGTTGAATCTCCCGGGAACTACGAGCAGTACTTC; cdr3_aa: CSVESPGNYEQYF; clone_size: few; d_call: .; v_call: TRBV29-1; j_call: TRBJ2-7
cdr3_nt: TGCAGCGTTGAAAGGCCGCAGGGGGCTACGGACACTGAAGCTTTCTTT; cdr3_aa: CSVERPQGATDTEAFF; clone_size: few; d_call: TRBD1; v_call: TRBV29-1; j_call: TRBJ1-1
cdr3_nt: TGCAGCGTTGGTCAGGGAGGCACTGAAGCTTTCTTT; cdr3_aa: CSVGQGGTEAFF; clone_size: .; d_call: .; v_call: TRBV29-1; j_call: TRBJ1-1
cdr3_nt: TGTGCCAGCAGTTTGGGGGCCATCCATTTT; cdr3_aa: CASSLGAIHF; clone_size: few; d_call: .; v_call: TRBV28; j_call: TRBJ1-5
cdr3_nt: TGTGCCAGCAGCCCGACAGGGTACGAGCAGTACTTC; cdr3_aa: CASSPTGYEQYF; clone_size: .; d_call: TRBD1; v_call: TRBV7-2; j_call: TRBJ2-7
cdr3_nt: TGTGCCAGCAGCTACCAGGGACTGGCGGGCGAAGAGACCCAGTACTTC; cdr3_aa: CASSYQGLAGEETQYF; clone_size: .; d_call: .; v_call: TRBV7-2; j_call: TRBJ2-5
cdr3_nt: TGTGCCTGGAGGGCGGACAGTTACACCGGGGAGCTGTTTTTT; cdr3_aa: CAWRADSYTGELFF; clone_size: .; d_call: .; v_call: TRBV30; j_call: TRBJ2-2
cdr3_nt: TGTGCCAGCTCACCCGCCGCTCCCCTTACAGATACGCAGTATTTT; cdr3_aa: CASSPAAPLTDTQYF; clone_size: .; d_call: .; v_call: TRBV18; j_call: TRBJ2-3
cdr3_nt: TGTGCCAGCAGTTTTGACAGGACAGATTACAATGAGCAGTTCTTC; cdr3_aa: CASSFDRTDYNEQFF; clone_size: .; d_call: .; v_call: TRBV5-4; j_call: TRBJ2-1
cdr3_nt: TGCAGCGTTGCCGATGGGACACTGAATCCCAATCAGCCCCAGCATTTT; cdr3_aa: CSVADGTLNPNQPQHF; clone_size: .; d_call: .; v_call: TRBV29-1; j_call: TRBJ1-5
cdr3_nt: TGTGCCACCAGCAGAGATCGGTGGAAGACGAACACCGGGGAGCTGTTTTTT; cdr3_aa: CATSRDRWKTNTGELFF; clone_size: .; d_call: .; v_call: TRBV15; j_call: TRBJ2-2
cdr3_nt: TGTGCCAGCAGTTACTCGCCAGGGGGTAGGGAGACCCAGTACTTC; cdr3_aa: CASSYSPGGRETQYF; clone_size: few; d_call: TRBD1; v_call: TRBV6-6; j_call: TRBJ2-5
cdr3_nt: TGTGCCAGCAGCCAAATTGGGAAGCAGTACTTC; cdr3_aa: CASSQIGKQYF; clone_size: .; d_call: .; v_call: TRBV14; j_call: TRBJ2-7
cdr3_nt: TGTGCCAGCAGCCTCGGGCGGGAGCTCTACAATGAGCAGTTCTTC; cdr3_aa: CASSLGRELYNEQFF; clone_size: .; d_call: TRBD2; v_call: TRBV7-2; j_call: TRBJ2-1
cdr3_nt: TGTGCCAGCAGTTTCGGTGGAGGGGAGCAGTTCTTC; cdr3_aa: CASSFGGGEQFF; clone_size: few; d_call: .; v_call: TRBV28; j_call: TRBJ2-1
cdr3_nt: TGTGCCAGCAGCGGTAGCGGGGGGAGCTCCTACAATGAGCAGTTCTTC; cdr3_aa: CASSGSGGSSYNEQFF; clone_size: .; d_call: TRBD2; v_call: TRBV9; j_call: TRBJ2-1
cdr3_nt: TGTGCCAGCAGCTCCGGGACACCGGGCACTGAAGCTTTCTTT; cdr3_aa: CASSSGTPGTEAFF; clone_size: .; d_call: .; v_call: TRBV7-3; j_call: TRBJ1-1
cdr3_nt: TGTGCCAGCAGTTTATCGGTCTCTGGGGCCAACGTCCTGACTTTC; cdr3_aa: CASSLSVSGANVLTF; clone_size: .; d_call: .; v_call: TRBV28; j_call: TRBJ2-6
cdr3_nt: TGTGCCTGGGGACTGCGGGCCGAGCAGTACTTC; cdr3_aa: CAWGLRAEQYF; clone_size: .; d_call: .; v_call: TRBV30; j_call: TRBJ2-7
cdr3_nt: TGCGCCAGCAGCCAGGGCCTCCTGGCCAACGTCCTGACTTTC; cdr3_aa: CASSQGLLANVLTF; clone_size: few; d_call: .; v_call: TRBV4-1; j_call: TRBJ2-6
cdr3_nt: TGTGCCAGCAGCCGAATGTCAGCTTACGATACGCAGTATTTT; cdr3_aa: CASSRMSAYDTQYF; clone_size: .; d_call: .; v_call: TRBV5-4; j_call: TRBJ2-3
cdr3_nt: TGTGCCAGCAGTTTTCTTCAGGGAACCTCCGCCAAAAACATTCAGTACTTC; cdr3_aa: CASSFLQGTSAKNIQYF; clone_size: .; d_call: .; v_call: TRBV28; j_call: TRBJ2-4
cdr3_nt: TGTGCCAGCAGTTTGCTAGCGGGAGGATTGTACGAGCAGTACTTC; cdr3_aa: CASSLLAGGLYEQYF; clone_size: few; d_call: TRBD2; v_call: TRBV2; j_call: TRBJ2-7
cdr3_nt: TGTGCCAGCAGCCCCGACGGGAACTATGGCTACACCTTC; cdr3_aa: CASSPDGNYGYTF; clone_size: .; d_call: .; v_call: TRBV7-3; j_call: TRBJ1-2
cdr3_nt: TGTGCCAGCAGCTTAGTAGCGTACGAGCAGTACTTC; cdr3_aa: CASSLVAYEQYF; clone_size: .; d_call: .; v_call: TRBV7-9; j_call: TRBJ2-7
cdr3_nt: TGTGCCAGCTCACCAAGGACTAGCGGGAGTCGGGAGACCCAGTACTTC; cdr3_aa: CASSPRTSGSRETQYF; clone_size: once; d_call: TRBD2; v_call: TRBV18; j_call: TRBJ2-5
cdr3_nt: TGTGCCAGCAGCCAAGGGAGGGAGACTAATGAAAAACTGTTTTTT; cdr3_aa: CASSQGRETNEKLFF; clone_size: few; d_call: .; v_call: TRBV4-2; j_call: TRBJ1-4
cdr3_nt: TGTGCCAGCAGCCTTAGCGGGCTCCTCTACGAGCAGTACTTC; cdr3_aa: CASSLSGLLYEQYF; clone_size: .; d_call: TRBD2; v_call: TRBV6-5; j_call: TRBJ2-7
cdr3_nt: TGTGCCAGCAGCGTAGTAGGGACGGGCGGAGAGACCCAGTACTTC; cdr3_aa: CASSVVGTGGETQYF; clone_size: .; d_call: .; v_call: TRBV9; j_call: TRBJ2-5
cdr3_nt: TGCGCCAGCAGCTGGAGAGAGCGAGCGAACACCGGGGAGCTGTTTTTT; cdr3_aa: CASSWRERANTGELFF; clone_size: few; d_call: .; v_call: TRBV5-1; j_call: TRBJ2-2
cdr3_nt: TGTGCCAGCAGCGGAATAGAGGGGGAGACCCAGTACTTC; cdr3_aa: CASSGIEGETQYF; clone_size: .; d_call: .; v_call: TRBV9; j_call: TRBJ2-5
cdr3_nt: TGTGCCATCAGTGAACAGGTAAATGAGCAGTTCTTC; cdr3_aa: CAISEQVNEQFF; clone_size: few; d_call: .; v_call: TRBV10-3; j_call: TRBJ2-1
cdr3_nt: TGTGCCATCAGTGAGCAACCCCCCTACGAGCAGTACTTC; cdr3_aa: CAISEQPPYEQYF; clone_size: .; d_call: .; v_call: TRBV10-3; j_call: TRBJ2-7
cdr3_nt: TGTGCCAGCAGCTTACCGCAGGGCCCAACGCAGTATTTT; cdr3_aa: CASSLPQGPTQYF; clone_size: .; d_call: .; v_call: TRBV7-2; j_call: TRBJ2-3
cdr3_nt: TGTGCCAGCTCACCAGGAACAGGGTTAAACACTGAAGCTTTCTTT; cdr3_aa: CASSPGTGLNTEAFF; clone_size: .; d_call: .; v_call: TRBV18; j_call: TRBJ1-1
cdr3_nt: TGTGCCAGCAGCGTAGCTAGCGGAGTGGAGACCCAGTACTTC; cdr3_aa: CASSVASGVETQYF; clone_size: .; d_call: TRBD2; v_call: TRBV9; j_call: TRBJ2-5